The 29 T cell receptor beta chains below all came from one sample that was sequenced in a study of T cell changes during pregnancy in multiple sclerosis. Data came from immunoSEQ multiplex PCR; TCRdb stores just in-frame clones and leaves some out. The repertoire has roughly 30,000 clones, roughly 89% of them found once; the top ten carry roughly 10%. Here the sequenced sample was CD8+ T cells from peripheral blood mononuclear cells, taken in the second trimester of pregnancy. All receptors derive from a female donor with multiple sclerosis, enrolled in a pregnancy study.

CDR3 in DNA: TGCGCCAGCAGCTTTGCCGGCGGCCCGACCTACAATGAGCAGTTCTTC. This encodes CASSFAGGPTYNEQFF. V and J are TRBV5-1 and TRBJ2-1; D unresolved. The CDR3 consists of 16 residues. The V end was cut by 2 bases, the J end by 2 bases, with 14 bases between. Germline CDR1 and CDR2: SGHRS and YFSETQ.

This chain connects TRBV20-1 to TRBJ2-7; D uncertain. V lost 5 bases and J 6 bases, leaving 11 bases between the germline ends. The CDR3 is 11 amino acids. Germline V gene lookup returns CDR1 DFQATT and CDR2 SNEGSKA (reference sequence). Here the CDR3 reads CSARPRREQYF. The CDR3 nucleotides are TGCAGTGCTCGACCCAGGCGCGAGCAGTACTTC.

The chain employs TRBV5-5 and TRBJ1-1; 8 bases fit TRBD1. The CDR3 extends over 14 amino acids. The V gene's germline CDR1 is SGHKS and CDR2 YYEKEE (reference sequence). Trimming removed 4 bases from V and 1 base from J; junction bases left unmatched: 3. This CDR3 is CASSRDRGNTEAFF. The CDR3 nucleotides are TGTGCCAGCAGCCGTGACAGGGGGAACACTGAAGCTTTCTTT.

The chain recombines TRBV27 with TRBJ2-1; D remains ambiguous. V was pared by 3 bases and J by 4 bases, with 7 bases between. The CDR3 consists of 13 residues. CDR1 is MNHEY, CDR2 SMNVEV, per germline (reference sequence). CDR3 DNA sequence: TGTGCCAGCAGTTTGGCTCATTACAATGAGCAGTTCTTC. This translates into CASSLAHYNEQFF.

The chain links TRBV9 to TRBJ2-6; 9 bases map to TRBD1. CDR1 and CDR2 from the germline V gene are SGDLS and YYNGEE. The CDR3 has 16 residues. V dropped 3 bases and J dropped 4; count of bases not matched to a gene: 5. The CDR3 region is CASSGGQGFGANVLTF. DNA of the CDR3: TGTGCCAGCAGCGGGGGACAGGGCTTCGGGGCCAACGTCCTGACTTTC.

This clone was recorded a few times. V usage is TRBV4-2 and J usage is TRBJ2-1; a weak D match, TRBD2 (5 bases). This CDR3 is built from 16 residues. Trimming pared 6 bases from V and 3 bases from J, leaving 18 bases between. Germline V lookup: CDR1 LGHNA, CDR2 YNFKEQ. The CDR3 DNA reads TGTGCCAGCAGACCAGAACAAACACTAGACTACAATGAGCAGTTCTTC. It specifies CASRPEQTLDYNEQFF.

This chain uses TRBV13 with TRBJ1-1, with TRBD1 identical over 7 bases. The CDR3 extends over 16 amino acids. CDR1 is PRHDT and CDR2 is FYEKMQ in the germline V gene (reference sequence). V gave up 5 bases and J gave up 1 base; unmatched junction bases: 10. DNA for the CDR3: TGTGCCAGCAGCCAGCCCGACAGGGTGGGGAACACTGAAGCTTTCTTT. Protein: CASSQPDRVGNTEAFF.

The chain links TRBV27 to TRBJ2-7; 11 nucleotides line up with TRBD2. CDR3 length equals 16 residues. Germline V gene lookup returns CDR1 MNHEY and CDR2 SMNVEV (reference sequence). With 6 bases clipped from V and 4 bases from J, the junction kept 11 bases outside the gene matches. The DNA for the CDR3 is TGTGCCAGCAGCCTACACCCGGGACTAGCGGATTACGAGCAGTACTTC. Its protein product is CASSLHPGLADYEQYF.

The count of this clone is one. This sequence joins TRBV7-8 and TRBJ2-1; no clear D. CDR1 and CDR2 (germline): SGHVS, FQNEAQ. CDR3 length: 13 amino acids. V was clipped by 1 base and J by 15 bases, with 16 bases between them. The CDR3 coding sequence is TGTGCCAGCAGCTTAGATATCGGGTTTCCTCCGTTCTTC. It translates to CASSLDIGFPPFF.

The CDR3 nucleotides are TGCGCCAGCAGCCCTTACCGGGGGACTGCCTACGAGCAGTACTTC. Translating it yields CASSPYRGTAYEQYF. The chain joins TRBV4-1 to TRBJ2-7; TRBD2 might be the D (6 bases). Germline CDR1 reads MGHRA; CDR2 reads YSYEKL. The CDR3 has 15 residues. V dropped 4 bases and J dropped 2 bases, with 15 bases sitting between them.

V is TRBV7-9 and J is TRBJ2-2; 8 bases map to TRBD1. The J segment lost 5 bases and the V segment lost 6 bases, leaving 8 bases of the junction unmatched. The CDR3 consists of 15 residues. Germline CDR1 is SEHNR and CDR2 is FQNEAQ (reference sequence). CDR3 sequence (DNA): TGTGCCAGCAGTTCCGGGACAGGTAGAACCGGGGAGCTGTTTTTT. Amino acid sequence: CASSSGTGRTGELFF.

This clone was seen only once. V usage is TRBV11-3 and J usage is TRBJ2-3; 7 bases line up with TRBD1. The CDR3 has 15 amino acids. The V segment lost 5 bases and the J segment 0 bases; nucleotides outside the gene matches: 5. The germline V gene encodes CDR1 SGHNT and CDR2 YENEEA. CDR3 protein: CASSENRGSTDTQYF. The CDR3 region has the DNA TGTGCCAGCAGCGAGAACAGGGGAAGCACAGATACGCAGTATTTT.

The chain is built from TRBV2 and TRBJ1-5; perhaps TRBD1 as D (6 bases). V lost 1 base and J lost 1, with 14 bases in between. CDR1 and CDR2 from the germline V gene are SNHLY and FYNNEI. The CDR3 loop spans 17 amino acids. CDR3 bases: TGTGCCAGCAGTGAAGGGGCAGGGGAGCGAAGCAATCAGCCCCAGCATTTT. Encoded protein: CASSEGAGERSNQPQHF.

This sequence joins TRBV11-2 and TRBJ2-5; D not certain. The germline CDR1 and CDR2 sequences are SGHAT and FQNNGV. The V end lost 8 bases, the J end lost 7 bases, and 8 bases lay between the germline ends. This CDR3 is 10 amino acids long. CDR3 loop: CASGRGTQYF. Written as DNA, the CDR3 is TGTGCCAGCGGTAGAGGGACCCAGTACTTC.

V usage is TRBV27 and J usage is TRBJ2-1; weak D call: TRBD2 (5 bases). The V gene's germline CDR1 is MNHEY and CDR2 SMNVEV (reference sequence). This CDR3 comprises 15 residues. V gave up 3 bases and J gave up 5 bases, with 14 bases separating them. CDR3 loop: CASSFRPIGDNEQFF. The CDR3 DNA reads TGTGCCAGCAGTTTCCGGCCTATCGGGGACAATGAGCAGTTCTTC.

This sequence joins TRBV7-9 and TRBJ2-1; 8 bases are a match to TRBD1. The CDR3 sequence is 14 residues long. The germline V gene has CDR1 SEHNR and CDR2 FQNEAQ (reference sequence). The V segment lost 4 bases and the J segment 7 bases; nucleotides outside the gene matches: 6. The chain's CDR3 is CASSSQGARNEQFF. DNA for the CDR3: TGTGCCAGCAGCTCGCAGGGGGCAAGGAATGAGCAGTTCTTC. Full variable domain (rest looked up from reference TRBV7-9 and TRBJ2-1): DTGVSQNPRHKITKRGQNVTFRCDPISEHNRLYWYRQTLGQGPEFLTYFQNEAQLEKSRLLSDRFSAERPKGSFSTLEIQRTEQGDSAMYLCASSSQGARNEQFFGPGTRLTVL.

This clone has only one observation. The rearrangement joins TRBV4-2 to TRBJ2-5, with unresolved D. The J call may not be correct, given that the DNA end is closer to TRBJ2-7. The CDR3 covers 14 residues. Germline assignment: CDR1 LGHNA and CDR2 YNFKEQ. CDR3 bases: TGTGCCAGCAGCCCCGGGTCCCCTAACTACGAGCAGTACTTC. It specifies CASSPGSPNYEQYF.

J is TRBJ1-1 and V is TRBV27, with no clear D. Per germline, CDR1 MNHEY and CDR2 SMNVEV (reference sequence). CDR3 length: 13 residues. Trimming stripped 2 bases from V and 1 base from J, with 5 bases between. CDR3 residues: CASSLRGNTEAFF. CDR3 sequence (DNA): TGTGCCAGCAGTTTACGGGGGAACACTGAAGCTTTCTTT.

The chain is built from TRBV27 and TRBJ1-3; TRBD1 matches at 8 bases. The CDR3 loop spans 17 amino acids. Germline CDR1 and CDR2: MNHEY and SMNVEV (reference sequence). Unmatched junction bases numbered 6, after V lost 2 bases and J lost 0 bases. As DNA, the CDR3 is TGTGCCAGCAGTTTAGAGGGGACAGGATTCTCTGGAAACACCATATATTTT. It yields the protein CASSLEGTGFSGNTIYF.

This chain's CDR3 is CASSLGAAVGQPQHF. The CDR3 region has the DNA TGTGCCAGCAGCTTGGGAGCCGCGGTTGGTCAGCCCCAGCATTTT. V usage is TRBV11-2 and J usage is TRBJ1-5, with D hard to call. This CDR3 is built from 15 residues. V lost 3 bases and J lost 6, with 15 bases in between. Germline-derived CDR1 and CDR2 are SGHAT and FQNNGV.

This chain uses TRBV5-8 with TRBJ2-7, with D perhaps TRBD2 (6 bases). Trimming removed 4 bases from V and 4 bases from J, with 15 bases in between. Germline lookup yields CDR1 SGHTS and CDR2 YDEGEE. CDR3 length: 14 residues. The CDR3 here is CASSHGGPEYEQYF. In DNA form, the CDR3 reads TGTGCCAGCAGCCACGGGGGTCCAGAATACGAGCAGTACTTC.

This chain joins TRBV13 and TRBJ2-1, with 7 bases fitting TRBD2. The J segment lost 3 bases and the V segment lost 2 bases, leaving 4 bases of the junction unmatched. The CDR3 extends over 15 amino acids. From germline, CDR1 is PRHDT and CDR2 FYEKMQ (reference sequence). The CDR3 sequence: CASSLREANYNEQFF. DNA of the CDR3: TGTGCCAGCAGCTTACGGGAGGCTAACTACAATGAGCAGTTCTTC. Full variable domain (rest looked up from reference TRBV13 and TRBJ2-1): AAGVIQSPRHLIKEKRETATLKCYPIPRHDTVYWYQQGPGQDPQFLISFYEKMQSDKGSIPDRFSAQQFSDYHSELNMSSLELGDSALYFCASSLREANYNEQFFGPGTRLTVL.

The table lists this clone with a few counts. The chain links TRBV19 to TRBJ1-1; D remains unclear. The CDR3 loop spans 13 amino acids. V was pared by 10 bases and J by 1 base, with 13 bases between. Germline CDR1 reads LNHDA; CDR2 reads SQIVND (reference sequence). The CDR3 DNA sequence: TGTGCCACCATTCTACCGGGGAACACTGAAGCTTTCTTT. Translated: CATILPGNTEAFF.

The CDR3 protein is CASSVRQGLGYGYTF. CDR3 bases: TGTGCCAGCAGCGTCCGACAGGGTTTAGGCTATGGCTACACCTTC. The chain recombines TRBV9 with TRBJ1-2; TRBD1 matches at 7 bases. The CDR3 is 15 amino acids. The V and J ends lost 2 bases and 4 bases, in that order; junction bases with no gene match: 8. Germline V gives CDR1 SGDLS, CDR2 YYNGEE.

The chain combines TRBV6-6 with TRBJ1-2; D gene uncertain. Germline values: CDR1 MNHNY, CDR2 SVGAGI (reference sequence). The V and J ends lost 5 bases and 5 bases respectively, with 15 bases between them. The CDR3 extends over 14 amino acids. Here the CDR3 DNA reads TGTGCCAGCAGTCCTGGAGGAGGGTCATATGGCTACACCTTC. This codes for CASSPGGGSYGYTF.

The chain carries TRBV29-1 and TRBJ1-1, with TRBD1 matching over 8 bases. J lost 1 base, V lost 7 bases, and 20 bases had no gene match. The CDR3 runs to 18 residues. Germline assignment: CDR1 SQVTM and CDR2 ANQGSEA. The CDR3 DNA reads TGCAGCGCCGACCCCTGGACGCAGGGGGCATTTAGGAACACTGAAGCTTTCTTT. Its translation is CSADPWTQGAFRNTEAFF.

This clone is a singleton in its sample. The rearrangement joins TRBV7-2 to TRBJ2-2; D possibly corresponds to TRBD1 (6 bases). Trimming removed 0 bases at V and 5 bases at J, with 19 bases between. This CDR3 contains 18 residues. Germline-derived CDR1 and CDR2 are SGHTA and FQGNSA. Written as DNA, the CDR3 is TGTGCCAGCAGCTTAGCGGCAAGACCGCGAAGGGGGACCGGGGAGCTGTTTTTT. As protein: CASSLAARPRRGTGELFF.

The gene calls are TRBV27 and TRBJ2-6; 9 bases fit TRBD2. The V segment lost 6 bases and the J segment 3 bases; nucleotides outside the gene matches: 6. The CDR3 covers 16 residues. Germline V gene data show CDR1 as MNHEY and CDR2 as SMNVEV (reference sequence). The CDR3 DNA follows: TGTGCCAGCAGCATAGCGGGGGTCGGTGGGGCCAACGTCCTGACTTTC. Its protein product is CASSIAGVGGANVLTF.

The rearrangement links TRBV4-2 to TRBJ2-5, with 8 bases that match TRBD2. Germline V gene data show CDR1 as LGHNA and CDR2 as YNFKEQ. The CDR3 totals 15 residues. The V gene end was trimmed by 0 bases and the J gene end by 5 bases; junction bases not matched to a gene: 5. CDR3 sequence: CASSQERGGGETQYF. The CDR3 bases are TGTGCCAGCAGCCAAGAACGGGGGGGTGGGGAGACCCAGTACTTC.